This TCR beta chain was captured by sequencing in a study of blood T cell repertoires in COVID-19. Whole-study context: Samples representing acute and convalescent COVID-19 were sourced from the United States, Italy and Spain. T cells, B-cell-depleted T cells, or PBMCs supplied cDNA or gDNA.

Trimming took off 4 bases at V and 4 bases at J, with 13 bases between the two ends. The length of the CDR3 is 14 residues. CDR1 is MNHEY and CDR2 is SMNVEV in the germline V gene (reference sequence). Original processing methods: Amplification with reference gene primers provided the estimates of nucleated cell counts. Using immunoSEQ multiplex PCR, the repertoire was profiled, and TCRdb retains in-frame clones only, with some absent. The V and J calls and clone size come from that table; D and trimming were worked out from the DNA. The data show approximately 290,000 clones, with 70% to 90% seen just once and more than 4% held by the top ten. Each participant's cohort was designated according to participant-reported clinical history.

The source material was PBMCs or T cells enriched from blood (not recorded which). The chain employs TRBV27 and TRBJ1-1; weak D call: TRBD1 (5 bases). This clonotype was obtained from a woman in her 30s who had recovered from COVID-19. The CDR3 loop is CASSSHSGVTEAFF. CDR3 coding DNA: TGTGCCAGCAGTTCCCACTCGGGGGTCACTGAAGCTTTCTTT.